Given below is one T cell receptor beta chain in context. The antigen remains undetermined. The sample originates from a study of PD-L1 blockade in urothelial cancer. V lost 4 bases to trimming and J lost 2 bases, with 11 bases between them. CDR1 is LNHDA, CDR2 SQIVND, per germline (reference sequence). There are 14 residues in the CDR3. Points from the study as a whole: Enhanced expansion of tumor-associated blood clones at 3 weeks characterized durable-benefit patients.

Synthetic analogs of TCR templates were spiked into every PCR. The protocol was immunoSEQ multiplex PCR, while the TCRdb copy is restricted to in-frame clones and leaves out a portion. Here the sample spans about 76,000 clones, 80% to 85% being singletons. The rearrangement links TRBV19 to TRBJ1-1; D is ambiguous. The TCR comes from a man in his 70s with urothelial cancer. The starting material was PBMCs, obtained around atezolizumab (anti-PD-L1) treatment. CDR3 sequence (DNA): TGTGCCAGTAGTAGCGGGATCCCCAACACTGAAGCTTTCTTT. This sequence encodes CASSSGIPNTEAFF.